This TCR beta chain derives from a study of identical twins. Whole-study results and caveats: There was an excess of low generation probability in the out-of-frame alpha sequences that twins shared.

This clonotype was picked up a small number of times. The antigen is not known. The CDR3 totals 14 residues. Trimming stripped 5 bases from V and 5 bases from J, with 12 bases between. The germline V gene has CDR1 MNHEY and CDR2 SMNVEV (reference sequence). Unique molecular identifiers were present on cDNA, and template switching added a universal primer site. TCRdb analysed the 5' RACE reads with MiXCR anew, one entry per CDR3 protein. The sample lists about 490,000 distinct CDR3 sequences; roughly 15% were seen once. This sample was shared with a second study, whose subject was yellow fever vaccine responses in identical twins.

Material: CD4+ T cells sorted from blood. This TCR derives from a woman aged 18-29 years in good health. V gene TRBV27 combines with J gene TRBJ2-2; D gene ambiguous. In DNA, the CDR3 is TGTGCCAGCAGTCCACGGACCTCTACCGGGGAGCTGTTTTTT. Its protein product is CASSPRTSTGELFF.